The next 14 T cell receptor beta chains were all read from a single sample in a study of T cells after yellow fever vaccination. TCRdb independently ran MiXCR on the 5' RACE reads; one entry per CDR3 protein. The sample has hundreds of thousands of distinct CDR3 sequences, approximately 13% seen once; the top ten hold around 14%. Sequencing was performed on PBMCs, taken on the day of the yellow fever booster vaccination. These receptors originate from a man younger than 45 who received the YFV17D yellow fever vaccine.

The CDR3 loop is CAWSPLQTQYF. The CDR3 coding sequence is TGTGCCTGGAGTCCCCTTCAGACCCAGTACTTC. This sequence joins TRBV30 and TRBJ2-5; D ambiguous. V lost 2 bases and J lost 6, with 7 bases in between. The CDR3 spans 11 residues. Germline V lookup: CDR1 GTSNPN, CDR2 SVGIG (reference sequence).

The chain joins TRBV20-1 to TRBJ2-1; possibly TRBD2 for D (6 bases). Germline V gives CDR1 DFQATT, CDR2 SNEGSKA (reference sequence). The CDR3 has 14 amino acids. Trimming took 4 bases from V and 5 from J, leaving 15 bases between them. Written as DNA, the CDR3 is TGCAGTGCTATCCAGCGGGTACTAAACAATGAGCAGTTCTTC. This translates into CSAIQRVLNNEQFF.

The CDR3 sequence: CASSQDVGVDSPLHF. CDR3 nucleotides: TGTGCCAGCAGCCAAGATGTAGGCGTCGATTCACCCCTCCACTTT. The chain uses TRBV14 and TRBJ1-6; no reliable D call. Germline-derived CDR1 and CDR2 are SGHDN and FVKESK. V was pared by 0 bases and J by 8 bases, with 11 bases between. The CDR3 covers 15 residues.

As to this clonotype: Since the CDR3 does not end with the conserved phenylalanine or tryptophan, this likely comes from a read error. No DNA is shown, since the ends of the CDR3 on it are uncertain; the CDR3 is the one TCRdb lists. The rearrangement joins TRBV20-1 to TRBJ1-1; TRBD1, the table's D call, lacks a check against the DNA. Germline V CDR1 and CDR2: DFQATT, SNEGSKA (reference sequence). With termini counted, the CDR3 has 10 amino acids. The CDR3 reads CSARDLDRGM.

The chain carries TRBV20-1 and TRBJ2-5; D is undetermined. Germline loops: CDR1 DFQATT, CDR2 SNEGSKA (reference sequence). The CDR3 is made up of 14 amino acids. V shed 6 bases and J shed 1 base, with 15 bases lying between them. The CDR3 sequence is CSAMEGRLQETQYF. In nucleotides, the CDR3 is TGCAGTGCCATGGAAGGGCGCCTCCAAGAGACCCAGTACTTC.

The chain recombines TRBV29-1 with TRBJ2-2; D is uncertain. The CDR3 has 12 residues. V lost 4 bases and J 3 bases, leaving 6 bases between the germline ends. Germline CDR1 is SQVTM and CDR2 is ANQGSEA. The CDR3 DNA reads as TGCAGCGTTGGTCACGACACCGGGGAGCTGTTTTTT. Encoded protein: CSVGHDTGELFF.

Notes on this clonotype: In this CDR3 the conserved last residue, phenylalanine or tryptophan, is missing, so a read error is likely. This chain links TRBV5-4 with TRBJ2-7; 9 bases are a match to TRBD2. The CDR3 has 15 amino acids. J lost 7 bases, V lost 4 bases, and 12 bases had no gene match. Germline V gene lookup returns CDR1 SGHNT and CDR2 YYREEE (reference sequence). The CDR3 nucleotides read TGTGCCAGCAGCACTAGCGGGTCTTTTCAGGTAGAGCAGTACTAC. It yields the protein CASSTSGSFQVEQYY.

This clonotype has ten or more counts. DNA of the CDR3: TGTGCCAGCAGTTTAGGGGCCATACAGTCCAATCAGCCCCAGCATTTT. Encoded protein: CASSLGAIQSNQPQHF. This chain links TRBV12-3 or TRBV12-4 with TRBJ1-5; D ambiguous. The germline V and J ends were trimmed by 1 base and 3 bases, with 13 bases remaining between them. The CDR3 is made up of 16 amino acids.

The chain has TRBV29-1 and TRBJ2-5; 7 bases align to TRBD1. This CDR3 is built from 14 residues. Germline trimming cut 7 bases from V and 4 bases from J; bases unmatched to any gene: 12. Germline lookup yields CDR1 SQVTM and CDR2 ANQGSEA. The CDR3 DNA sequence: TGCAGCGCCCAGCCCCCTACAGGGGCAGAGACCCAGTACTTC. It codes for CSAQPPTGAETQYF.

The genes are TRBV11-2 and TRBJ2-6; no clear D. CDR3 size: 18 residues. V lost 1 base to trimming and J lost 0 bases, with 13 bases between them. Germline V lookup: CDR1 SGHAT, CDR2 FQNNGV. CDR3 DNA sequence: TGTGCCAGCAGCTTAGTAGTGGGCGCCGGCTCTGGGGCCAACGTCCTGACTTTC. Amino acids: CASSLVVGAGSGANVLTF.

This clonotype has a handful of counts. The rearrangement uses TRBV20-1 and TRBJ2-3; a possible D gene is TRBD1 (7 bases). V dropped 2 bases and J dropped 9 bases, with 39 bases sitting between them. The CDR3 covers 21 residues. Germline assignment: CDR1 DFQATT and CDR2 SNEGSKA (reference sequence). CDR3 DNA: TGCAGTGCTAGATCTCGAGGGGGCGGGACAGAGCGGATCGTTCAAAGGGGGACGCAGTATTTT. As protein: CSARSRGGGTERIVQRGTQYF.

The J gene is TRBJ2-1, the V gene TRBV28, with D perhaps TRBD2 (5 bases). Germline loops: CDR1 MDHEN, CDR2 SYDVKM. With 7 bases removed from V and 3 bases from J, the gap between germline ends came to 16 bases. This CDR3 spans 15 amino acids. CDR3 amino acids: CASIPAAAGYNEQFF. As DNA, the CDR3 is TGTGCCAGCATTCCTGCAGCGGCCGGCTACAATGAGCAGTTCTTC.

This clonotype was seen repeatedly, ten times or more. The rearrangement links TRBV18 to TRBJ1-5; D possibly corresponds to TRBD1 (6 bases). The V end lost 8 bases, the J end lost 5 bases, and 19 bases lay between the germline ends. The germline gives CDR1 KGHSH, CDR2 LQKENI. This CDR3 region has 15 residues. CDR3 loop: CASPTGDTFYQPQHF. CDR3 nucleotide sequence: TGTGCCAGCCCGACGGGGGACACGTTTTATCAGCCCCAGCATTTT.

This chain joins TRBV2 and TRBJ2-7; no firm D call. The CDR3 spans 12 residues. Trimming stripped 6 bases from V and 3 bases from J, with 9 bases between. Germline V CDR1 and CDR2: SNHLY, FYNNEI. The CDR3 region has the DNA TGTGCCAGCAGCGCCATCATCTACGAGCAGTACTTC. Its protein product is CASSAIIYEQYF.